Only a few counts were recorded for the clone carrying this T cell receptor (beta chain). Membership in each cohort depended on participant-reported clinical history. This specimen belongs to a study of blood T cell repertoires in COVID-19. Authors' methods: It was from reference gene primer amplification that nucleated cell counts were estimated. Repertoires were generated with immunoSEQ multiplex PCR, while TCRdb's copy carries only in-frame clones and drops some. V and J calls and clone size follow that table, whereas D and trimming were derived from the DNA. The table has 250,000 to 350,000 clones, 70% to 90% seen once; the top ten hold roughly 4%. The J segment lost 6 bases and the V segment lost 2 bases, leaving 5 bases of the junction unmatched. Germline CDR1 is MNHEY and CDR2 is SVGAGI. The CDR3 contains 14 residues.

This TCR came from a woman aged 25 to 39 who had recovered from COVID-19. This chain connects TRBV6-5 to TRBJ1-2, with 8 positions matching TRBD1. The sequencing input was PBMCs or T cells enriched from blood (not recorded which). This chain's CDR3 is CASSYTDRVDGYTF. CDR3 bases: TGTGCCAGCAGTTACACGGACAGGGTAGATGGCTACACCTTC.